These T cell receptor beta chains were read from a single sample in a study of blood T cell repertoires in COVID-19. The data were produced by immunoSEQ multiplex PCR, yet TCRdb's version contains in-frame clones alone and is incomplete. Of approximately 350,000 clones in the sample, approximately 90% were seen once. Sequencing used PBMCs or T cells enriched from blood (not recorded which). These receptors were obtained from a man younger than 35 who had recovered from COVID-19. The CDR3 runs from the conserved cysteine through the conserved F or W. The order of the fields is D gene, V gene, J gene, clone size, CDR3 protein, CDR3 DNA. The D gene is left open where the match is weak. Rows may omit the clone size; those that give it use once, few, many or a size class.

d_call: TRBD1
v_call: TRBV6-5
j_call: TRBJ2-7
clone_size: NA
cdr3_aa: CASISTGYEQYF
cdr3_nt: TGTGCCAGCATCTCGACAGGGTACGAGCAGTACTTC

d_call: TRBD1
v_call: TRBV4-3
j_call: TRBJ2-3
clone_size: NA
cdr3_aa: CASSQDRGDRVPLVTQYF
cdr3_nt: TGCGCCAGCAGCCAAGATAGGGGGGACAGGGTGCCCCTGGTTACGCAGTATTTT

d_call: NA
v_call: TRBV9
j_call: TRBJ1-2
clone_size: NA
cdr3_aa: CASSGKTGSYGYTF
cdr3_nt: TGTGCCAGCAGCGGAAAAACAGGGTCCTATGGCTACACCTTC

d_call: NA
v_call: TRBV18
j_call: TRBJ1-1
clone_size: few
cdr3_aa: CASSPPNLQDTEAFF
cdr3_nt: TGTGCCAGCTCACCACCGAACCTACAGGACACTGAAGCTTTCTTT

d_call: NA
v_call: TRBV6-1
j_call: TRBJ2-4
clone_size: NA
cdr3_aa: CASSESAGFAKNIQYF
cdr3_nt: TGTGCCAGCAGTGAGTCGGCGGGGTTCGCCAAAAACATTCAGTACTTC

d_call: TRBD1
v_call: TRBV6-5
j_call: TRBJ1-3
clone_size: NA
cdr3_aa: CASRKTGGSGNTIYF
cdr3_nt: TGTGCCAGCAGGAAAACAGGGGGCTCTGGAAACACCATATATTTT

d_call: NA
v_call: TRBV7-8
j_call: TRBJ2-3
clone_size: NA
cdr3_aa: CASSPSNTQYF
cdr3_nt: TGTGCCAGCAGCCCTTCTAATACGCAGTATTTT

d_call: TRBD1
v_call: TRBV27
j_call: TRBJ2-1
clone_size: NA
cdr3_aa: CASSYGTGALSEQFF
cdr3_nt: TGTGCCAGCAGTTACGGGACAGGGGCGTTGAGTGAGCAGTTCTTC

d_call: NA
v_call: TRBV19
j_call: TRBJ1-2
clone_size: few
cdr3_aa: CASSSQSSLYGYTF
cdr3_nt: TGTGCCAGTAGTAGTCAGTCTTCCCTCTATGGCTACACCTTC

d_call: NA
v_call: TRBV3-1/TRBV3-2
j_call: TRBJ1-2
clone_size: NA
cdr3_aa: CASSQTRNYGYTF
cdr3_nt: TGTGCCAGCAGCCAAACCAGGAACTATGGCTACACCTTC

d_call: NA
v_call: TRBV19
j_call: TRBJ2-3
clone_size: NA
cdr3_aa: CASRKDIEDTQYF
cdr3_nt: TGTGCCAGTAGAAAGGACATTGAGGATACGCAGTATTTT

d_call: NA
v_call: TRBV25-1
j_call: TRBJ1-1
clone_size: once
cdr3_aa: CASSGSVNTEAFF
cdr3_nt: TGTGCCAGCAGTGGTTCGGTGAACACTGAAGCTTTCTTT

d_call: TRBD1
v_call: TRBV9
j_call: TRBJ1-5
clone_size: NA
cdr3_aa: CASSAGTGNQPQHF
cdr3_nt: TGTGCCAGCAGCGCAGGGACAGGGAATCAGCCCCAGCATTTT

d_call: TRBD2
v_call: TRBV9
j_call: TRBJ2-2
clone_size: NA
cdr3_aa: CASSVEPNSGANTGELFF
cdr3_nt: TGTGCCAGCAGCGTTGAGCCTAATAGCGGGGCCAACACCGGGGAGCTGTTTTTT

d_call: NA
v_call: TRBV12-3/TRBV12-4
j_call: TRBJ1-6
clone_size: few
cdr3_aa: CASSSGIDSPLHF
cdr3_nt: TGTGCCAGCAGTTCGGGAATTGATTCACCCCTCCACTTT

d_call: TRBD1
v_call: TRBV7-2
j_call: TRBJ1-4
clone_size: NA
cdr3_aa: CASSLALYRGGEKLFF
cdr3_nt: TGTGCCAGCAGCTTAGCCCTCTACAGGGGGGGTGAAAAACTGTTTTTT

d_call: TRBD2
v_call: TRBV5-1
j_call: TRBJ2-2
clone_size: NA
cdr3_aa: CASSPTGGPLTGELFF
cdr3_nt: TGCGCCAGCAGCCCTACGGGGGGGCCGTTGACCGGGGAGCTGTTTTTT

d_call: TRBD2
v_call: TRBV4-3
j_call: TRBJ2-7
clone_size: NA
cdr3_aa: CASSQSTSADYEQYF
cdr3_nt: TGCGCCAGCAGCCAGTCGACTAGCGCCGACTACGAGCAGTACTTC

d_call: TRBD1
v_call: TRBV27
j_call: TRBJ1-2
clone_size: NA
cdr3_aa: CASRGTGRYGYTF
cdr3_nt: TGTGCCAGCAGGGGGACAGGGAGGTATGGCTACACCTTC

d_call: NA
v_call: TRBV5-1
j_call: TRBJ2-5
clone_size: NA
cdr3_aa: CASSLPPGGRGSQETQYF
cdr3_nt: TGCGCCAGCAGTTTACCCCCTGGTGGCAGGGGTAGCCAAGAGACCCAGTACTTC

d_call: TRBD1
v_call: TRBV19
j_call: TRBJ1-5
clone_size: NA
cdr3_aa: CASSLRQGAHNQPQHF
cdr3_nt: TGTGCCAGTAGTCTTAGACAGGGGGCGCACAATCAGCCCCAGCATTTT

d_call: TRBD2
v_call: TRBV7-9
j_call: TRBJ2-3
clone_size: NA
cdr3_aa: CASSSGLATDTQYF
cdr3_nt: TGTGCCAGCAGCTCGGGACTAGCCACAGATACGCAGTATTTT

d_call: TRBD2
v_call: TRBV19
j_call: TRBJ2-1
clone_size: few
cdr3_aa: CASSIEAGAYNEQFF
cdr3_nt: TGTGCCAGTAGTATTGAGGCGGGAGCCTACAATGAGCAGTTCTTC

d_call: TRBD1
v_call: TRBV29-1
j_call: TRBJ1-2
clone_size: once
cdr3_aa: CIARGQGDYGYTF
cdr3_nt: TGCATTGCACGGGGACAGGGGGACTATGGCTACACCTTC

d_call: TRBD2
v_call: TRBV6-1
j_call: TRBJ2-2
clone_size: NA
cdr3_aa: CASSEAGGANTGELFF
cdr3_nt: TGTGCCAGCAGTGAAGCGGGGGGGGCGAACACCGGGGAGCTGTTTTTT

d_call: TRBD1
v_call: TRBV19
j_call: TRBJ1-5
clone_size: NA
cdr3_aa: CASSVNRGGQPQHF
cdr3_nt: TGTGCCAGTAGTGTAAACAGGGGTGGTCAGCCCCAGCATTTT

d_call: TRBD2
v_call: TRBV5-1
j_call: TRBJ2-3
clone_size: NA
cdr3_aa: CASSLDGTSGTLSTQYF
cdr3_nt: TGCGCCAGCAGCTTGGATGGGACTAGCGGGACCTTGAGTACGCAGTATTTT

d_call: NA
v_call: TRBV6-2/TRBV6-3
j_call: TRBJ1-3
clone_size: NA
cdr3_aa: CASSTGVAVYGNTIYF
cdr3_nt: TGTGCCAGCAGTACCGGGGTAGCGGTTTATGGAAACACCATATATTTT

d_call: NA
v_call: TRBV5-6
j_call: TRBJ2-3
clone_size: NA
cdr3_aa: CASSPLRGSGVRVGQQYF
cdr3_nt: TGTGCCAGCAGCCCCCTGAGAGGTTCTGGTGTCCGCGTGGGACAGCAGTATTTT

d_call: NA
v_call: TRBV6-1
j_call: TRBJ1-5
clone_size: NA
cdr3_aa: CASSEWAGASNQPQHF
cdr3_nt: TGTGCCAGCAGTGAATGGGCAGGGGCGAGCAATCAGCCCCAGCATTTT

d_call: NA
v_call: TRBV4-2
j_call: TRBJ1-5
clone_size: NA
cdr3_aa: CASSLGVGEPQHF
cdr3_nt: TGTGCCAGCAGCCTAGGGGTAGGTGAGCCCCAGCATTTT

d_call: TRBD2
v_call: TRBV30
j_call: TRBJ2-1
clone_size: NA
cdr3_aa: CAWRLAGGPHEQFF
cdr3_nt: TGTGCCTGGAGACTAGCGGGAGGGCCACATGAGCAGTTCTTC

d_call: NA
v_call: TRBV11-2
j_call: TRBJ2-7
clone_size: NA
cdr3_aa: CASSLGGSGEQYF
cdr3_nt: TGTGCCAGCAGCTTAGGCGGCTCGGGGGAGCAGTACTTC